The 17 T cell receptor beta chains listed next were all sequenced from one sample in a study of follicular helper T cells after annual influenza vaccination. The method was immunoSEQ multiplex PCR; TCRdb's version includes in-frame clones alone and lacks a portion of them. The sample consists of around 8,700 clones, approximately 78% of them appearing once. Sample time point: 2015-2016 season, 7 days after influenza vaccination. Sequencing used CXCR5+ CD38- circulating T follicular helper cells from blood, obtained 7 days after influenza vaccination. Specified subset: circulating Tfh, non-naive CD4+CXCR5+PD-1+ (ICOS+CD38+ or ICOS-CD38-). These receptors all come from an adult who received the influenza vaccine.

The rearrangement uses TRBV5-1 and TRBJ1-5; no definite D call. The CDR3 is 17 residues long. V was clipped by 0 bases and J by 0 bases, with 13 bases between them. The germline V gene has CDR1 SGHRS and CDR2 YFSETQ. DNA of the CDR3: TGCGCCAGCAGCTTGGGAGGCAGTATTTATAGCAATCAGCCCCAGCATTTT. Its protein product is CASSLGGSIYSNQPQHF.

V is TRBV5-1 and J is TRBJ2-1, with D perhaps matching TRBD1 (7 bases). V dropped 4 bases and J dropped 8 bases, with 16 bases sitting between them. CDR1 and CDR2 from the germline V gene are SGHRS and YFSETQ. This CDR3 spans 14 amino acids. DNA of the CDR3: TGCGCCAGCAGCCCAGGGGGAGGTAACCATGAGCAGTTCTTC. Protein product: CASSPGGGNHEQFF.

Regarding this clone: The sample carries other DNA sequences with the same CDR3. DNA for the CDR3: TGTGCCAGCAGCGCTCGGGACAGGGCTGGAAACACCATATATTTT. Its translation is CASSARDRAGNTIYF. The chain is built from TRBV6-1 and TRBJ1-3, with 9 bases fitting TRBD1. Germline V gene sequence: CDR1 MNHNS, CDR2 SASEGT. After removal of 6 bases from V and 2 bases from J, the junction contained 5 bases not matched to a gene. The CDR3 sequence is 15 residues long.

J is TRBJ2-7 and V is TRBV28; D call uncertain. Germline CDR1 and CDR2: MDHEN and SYDVKM. The CDR3 is 12 residues long. V was cut by 7 bases and J by 6 bases, with 13 bases left in between. CDR3 DNA sequence: TGTGCCAGCACGCGGCGGTGGGGCGAGCAGTACTTC. Translated: CASTRRWGEQYF. The variable domain in full, with the rest retrieved from reference TRBV28 and TRBJ2-7, is DVKVTQSSRYLVKRTGEKVFLECVQDMDHENMFWYRQDPGLGLRLIYFSYDVKMKEKGDIPEGYSVSREKKERFSLILESASTNQTSMYLCASTRRWGEQYFGPGTRLTVT.

The rearrangement joins TRBV30 to TRBJ2-7, with TRBD1 as a possible D gene (5 bases). Germline CDR1 GTSNPN, CDR2 SVGIG (reference sequence). Trimming shortened V by 1 base and J by 9 bases, and 16 bases separated the two germline ends. The CDR3 has 13 residues. The CDR3 sequence is CAWSAKQASAQYF. The CDR3 DNA sequence: TGTGCCTGGAGTGCTAAACAGGCGTCGGCGCAGTACTTC.

The chain is built from TRBV7-2 and TRBJ1-2, with D tentatively TRBD1 (5 bases). Per the germline V gene, CDR1 is SGHTA and CDR2 is FQGNSA. Trimming took 1 base from V and 1 from J, leaving 16 bases between them. The CDR3 is 17 amino acids. DNA for the CDR3: TGTGCCAGCAGCTTAGGCGGGGGTGGACAAAATAACTATGGCTACACCTTC. This encodes CASSLGGGGQNNYGYTF.

The J gene is TRBJ2-3, the V gene TRBV5-6, with TRBD1 as a possible D gene (8 bases). Germline CDR1 is SGHDT and CDR2 is YYEEEE. This CDR3 has 13 residues. Trimming stripped 4 bases from V and 8 bases from J, with 14 bases between. CDR3: CASSLYRGGTQYF. As DNA, the CDR3 is TGTGCCAGCAGCCTATACAGGGGGGGTACGCAGTATTTT.

This sequence joins TRBV5-5 and TRBJ1-2; maybe TRBD1 (6 bases). The CDR3 has 14 residues. The germline V gene has CDR1 SGHKS and CDR2 YYEKEE (reference sequence). The V gene lost 4 bases and the J gene lost 2 bases, with 12 bases spanning the gap. The DNA for the CDR3 is TGTGCCAGCAGCGGGACTACAGGGAACTATGGCTACACCTTC. It yields the protein CASSGTTGNYGYTF.

This clone appeared once. The chain has TRBV18 and TRBJ2-1, with 8 bases identical to TRBD2. Unmatched junction bases numbered 14, after V lost 3 bases and J lost 7 bases. The CDR3 is made up of 17 amino acids. The germline V gene encodes CDR1 KGHSH and CDR2 LQKENI. The CDR3 bases are TGTGCCAGCTCACCGGGACTCGGCGGGACTAGTAGTAATGAGCAGTTCTTC. This encodes CASSPGLGGTSSNEQFF.

The rearrangement links TRBV11-2 to TRBJ1-2; D may be TRBD1 (6 bases). Germline values: CDR1 SGHAT, CDR2 FQNNGV. CDR3 length: 14 amino acids. V lost 2 bases to trimming and J lost 4 bases, with 11 bases between them. The CDR3 protein is CASSLSQGIYGYTF. CDR3 nucleotide sequence: TGTGCCAGCAGCTTAAGCCAGGGGATCTATGGCTACACCTTC.

The chain links TRBV6-1 to TRBJ2-3; 8 positions agree with TRBD2. This CDR3 region has 17 residues. CDR1 is MNHNS and CDR2 is SASEGT in the germline V gene. V was clipped by 2 bases and J by 8 bases; unmatched bases: 15. The CDR3 reads CASSEWAGGAGAATQYF. DNA of the CDR3: TGTGCCAGCAGTGAATGGGCCGGGGGGGCCGGAGCAGCTACGCAGTATTTT.

The count of this clone is one. This chain joins TRBV6-5 and TRBJ1-1, with a possible D match to TRBD1 (5 bases). Germline V gives CDR1 MNHEY, CDR2 SVGAGI. The V end lost 0 bases, the J end lost 4 bases, and 12 bases lay between the germline ends. The CDR3 consists of 15 residues. In DNA, the CDR3 is TGTGCCAGCAGTTACTCGTATGGGGGGGGCACTGAAGCTTTCTTT. This encodes CASSYSYGGGTEAFF.

The chain uses TRBV9 and TRBJ1-3, with D unclear. V lost 0 bases and J 2 bases, leaving 9 bases between the germline ends. Looked up from germline, CDR1 is SGDLS and CDR2 is YYNGEE. CDR3 size: 15 residues. The CDR3 DNA reads as TGTGCCAGCAGCGTAGAAATCACTACTGGAAACACCATATATTTT. Protein: CASSVEITTGNTIYF.

V is TRBV7-2 and J is TRBJ1-2; no clear D. Germline CDR1 reads SGHTA; CDR2 reads FQGNSA. The CDR3 has 12 amino acids. V was cut by 5 bases and J by 8 bases, with 12 bases left in between. The CDR3 protein is CASSLQAVGYTF. DNA for the CDR3: TGTGCCAGCAGCCTCCAAGCAGTCGGCTACACCTTC.

By sample fraction, this clone is large. The gene calls are TRBV5-8 and TRBJ2-7; 7 bases are a match to TRBD1. Trimming at V came to 4 bases and at J to 3 bases, leaving 4 bases not matched to a gene. The CDR3 has 13 amino acids. Germline values: CDR1 SGHTS, CDR2 YDEGEE. CDR3 in amino acids: CASSRRDSYEQYF. The DNA of the CDR3 is TGTGCCAGCAGCCGCAGGGACAGCTACGAGCAGTACTTC.

The chain combines TRBV6-1 with TRBJ1-1; 7 positions agree with TRBD1. The V gene's germline CDR1 is MNHNS and CDR2 SASEGT. The CDR3 length is 13 residues. V shed 3 bases, J shed 5 bases, and the junction held 3 bases outside the gene matches. The CDR3 coding sequence is TGTGCCAGCAGTGATAGGGGGCGGACTGAAGCTTTCTTT. It encodes CASSDRGRTEAFF.

This chain links TRBV6-1 with TRBJ1-6, with D perhaps TRBD1 (6 bases). Trimming took 10 bases from V and 8 from J, leaving 15 bases between them. Per germline, CDR1 MNHNS and CDR2 SASEGT. CDR3 length: 13 residues. CDR3 DNA sequence: TGTGCCACCGCACTACAGGGAGATTCACCCCTCCACTTT. Its protein product is CATALQGDSPLHF.